The next 17 T cell receptor beta chains were all read from a single sample in a study of CD8 T cells in Susac syndrome. Reverse transcription of about 0.45 to 1 ug RNA was performed with random hexamers. A single record per CDR3 protein comes from TCRdb applying MiXCR to the immunoSEQ multiplex PCR reads. The sample holds around 190,000 distinct CDR3 sequences, 85% to 95% seen once. The material sequenced was CD8+ T cells from PBMCs. Receptors originate from a human donor with multiple sclerosis.

The CDR3: CSVENGQGNEQYF. The CDR3 region has the DNA TGCAGCGTTGAAAATGGCCAGGGTAACGAGCAGTACTTC. V gene TRBV29-1 combines with J gene TRBJ2-7; possibly TRBD1 for D (5 bases). The germline V and J ends were trimmed by 2 bases and 5 bases, with 13 bases remaining between them. The CDR3 extends over 13 amino acids. Germline CDR1 and CDR2: SQVTM and ANQGSEA.

The chain has TRBV5-6 and TRBJ2-3, with 10 bases fitting TRBD2. The CDR3 totals 15 residues. V gave up 0 bases and J gave up 5 bases; unmatched junction bases: 3. Per germline, CDR1 SGHDT and CDR2 YYEEEE. DNA of the CDR3: TGTGCCAGCAGCTTGGGTCTAGCGGGAGAAGATACGCAGTATTTT. Its protein is CASSLGLAGEDTQYF.

This chain joins TRBV2 and TRBJ2-1; D tentatively fits TRBD1 or TRBD2 (5 bases each). CDR3 length equals 10 residues. Germline lookup yields CDR1 SNHLY and CDR2 FYNNEI. The V and J ends lost 9 bases and 11 bases respectively, with 11 bases between them. The CDR3 DNA reads TGTGCCAGTGAGGGGAAAAAGCAGTTCTTC. It encodes CASEGKKQFF.

This rearrangement joins TRBV23-1 to TRBJ2-5; 7 nucleotides align to TRBD2. TRBV23-1 is an ORF for which the function is uncertain. The CDR3 runs to 15 residues. V lost 4 bases, J lost 1 base, and 6 bases stayed unmatched. The CDR3 nucleotides are TGCGCCAGCAGTCTGGGGGGGAGGTTCCAAGAGACCCAGTACTTC. This encodes CASSLGGRFQETQYF.

This clonotype has just one count. CDR3 loop: CASSEAGPDEQYF. CDR3 DNA sequence: TGTGCCAGCAGTGAAGCGGGGCCCGACGAGCAGTACTTC. The chain has TRBV2 and TRBJ2-7, with D perhaps TRBD1 (5 bases). This CDR3 spans 13 amino acids. In germline, CDR1 is SNHLY, CDR2 FYNNEI. Trimming took 0 bases from V and 5 from J, leaving 8 bases between them.

The V call is TRBV9, the J call TRBJ2-1, with a possible D match to TRBD2 (5 bases). The V end lost 4 bases, the J end lost 5 bases, and 22 bases lay between the germline ends. The CDR3 covers 17 residues. Germline V gene data show CDR1 as SGDLS and CDR2 as YYNGEE. The CDR3 sequence: CASSPHIAWGIDNEQFF. Written as DNA, the CDR3 is TGTGCCAGCAGCCCCCATATAGCGTGGGGTATTGACAATGAGCAGTTCTTC.

This rearrangement joins TRBV7-9 to TRBJ1-6, with a possible D match to TRBD1 (5 bases). This CDR3 region has 15 residues. Trimming took off 4 bases at V and 9 bases at J, with 16 bases between the two ends. CDR1 is SEHNR and CDR2 is FQNEAQ in the germline V gene (reference sequence). The CDR3 is CASSSSAGLASPLHF. The CDR3 DNA reads as TGTGCCAGCAGCTCCTCGGCAGGGCTTGCTTCACCCCTCCACTTT.

This sequence joins TRBV29-1 and TRBJ1-2; the D gene is possibly TRBD1 (5 bases). The germline V and J ends were trimmed by 2 bases and 3 bases, with 7 bases remaining between them. CDR1 and CDR2 from the germline V gene are SQVTM and ANQGSEA. The length of the CDR3 is 12 residues. CDR3 residues: CSVEQGHYGYTF. CDR3 DNA sequence: TGCAGCGTTGAACAGGGCCACTATGGCTACACCTTC.

This chain uses TRBV27 with TRBJ2-3, with TRBD1 matching over 8 bases. From germline, CDR1 is MNHEY and CDR2 SMNVEV (reference sequence). Unmatched junction bases numbered 2, after V lost 4 bases and J lost 2 bases. The CDR3 sequence is 14 residues long. Here the CDR3 DNA reads TGTGCCAGCAGTTCGGACAGGGACACAGATACGCAGTATTTT. Protein sequence: CASSSDRDTDTQYF.

This chain links TRBV29-1 with TRBJ2-7; no reliable D call. This CDR3 spans 13 amino acids. Germline values: CDR1 SQVTM, CDR2 ANQGSEA. V lost 6 bases and J 0 bases, leaving 12 bases between the germline ends. CDR3 in DNA: TGCAGCGTCGACGGTCTAGGCTCCTACGAGCAGTACTTC. Its translation: CSVDGLGSYEQYF.

The chain joins TRBV7-9 to TRBJ2-7; D unclear. The CDR3 is made up of 12 amino acids. V shed 5 bases and J shed 6 bases, with 11 bases lying between them. Germline CDR1 SEHNR, CDR2 FQNEAQ (reference sequence). The CDR3 DNA follows: TGTGCCAGCAGCCCCCCGTCGCCCGAGCAGTACTTC. Its translation: CASSPPSPEQYF.

V and J are TRBV20-1 and TRBJ1-1, with a weak D call TRBD1 (5 bases). V shed 5 bases and J shed 1 base, with 17 bases lying between them. The CDR3 totals 15 residues. Germline loops: CDR1 DFQATT, CDR2 SNEGSKA (reference sequence). CDR3 loop: CSAQERGYWNTEAFF. DNA of the CDR3: TGCAGTGCTCAGGAGAGGGGTTATTGGAACACTGAAGCTTTCTTT.

This sequence joins TRBV4-2 and TRBJ2-5, with TRBD2 matching over 13 bases. J lost 1 base, V lost 4 bases, and 6 bases had no gene match. The CDR3 has 17 residues. Germline-derived CDR1 and CDR2 are LGHNA and YNFKEQ. CDR3 in amino acids: CASSRLGLAGAQETQYF. CDR3 nucleotides: TGTGCCAGCAGCCGACTTGGACTAGCGGGGGCCCAAGAGACCCAGTACTTC.

V is TRBV14 and J is TRBJ1-2; 7 positions agree with TRBD1. CDR1 and CDR2 from the germline V gene are SGHDN and FVKESK. J lost 7 bases, V lost 3 bases, and 11 bases had no gene match. The CDR3 sequence is 15 residues long. This CDR3 is CASSHTVTGSGGYTF. CDR3 nucleotide sequence: TGTGCCAGCAGCCATACCGTGACAGGGAGCGGTGGCTACACCTTC.

The V gene is TRBV12-5, the J gene TRBJ1-1, with a weak D call TRBD1 (6 bases). The CDR3 length is 14 residues. Germline CDR1 reads LGHNT; CDR2 reads FRNRAP. V shed 2 bases and J shed 4 bases, with 11 bases lying between them. CDR3 DNA: TGTGCTAGTGGTTTGTCCCACAGGGTCACTGAAGCTTTCTTT. Translating gives CASGLSHRVTEAFF.

The J gene is TRBJ1-1, the V gene TRBV27; 10 nucleotides align to TRBD1. CDR1 and CDR2 from the germline V gene are MNHEY and SMNVEV (reference sequence). V dropped 3 bases and J dropped 4; count of bases not matched to a gene: 5. CDR3 length equals 15 residues. The CDR3 DNA is TGTGCCAGCAGTTTGCTGACAGGGGGCGGCACTGAAGCTTTCTTT. This encodes CASSLLTGGGTEAFF.

CDR3: CASSLKTSGWHPYNEQFF. The CDR3 region has the DNA TGTGCCAGCAGTTTAAAGACTAGCGGCTGGCACCCCTACAATGAGCAGTTCTTC. The gene calls are TRBV28 and TRBJ2-1; TRBD2 aligns across 9 bases. Germline V gives CDR1 MDHEN, CDR2 SYDVKM. V was pared by 2 bases and J by 2 bases, with 10 bases of the junction left unmatched. The CDR3 is made up of 18 amino acids. The variable domain in full, completed from reference TRBV28 and TRBJ2-1, reads DVKVTQSSRYLVKRTGEKVFLECVQDMDHENMFWYRQDPGLGLRLIYFSYDVKMKEKGDIPEGYSVSREKKERFSLILESASTNQTSMYLCASSLKTSGWHPYNEQFFGPGTRLTVL.